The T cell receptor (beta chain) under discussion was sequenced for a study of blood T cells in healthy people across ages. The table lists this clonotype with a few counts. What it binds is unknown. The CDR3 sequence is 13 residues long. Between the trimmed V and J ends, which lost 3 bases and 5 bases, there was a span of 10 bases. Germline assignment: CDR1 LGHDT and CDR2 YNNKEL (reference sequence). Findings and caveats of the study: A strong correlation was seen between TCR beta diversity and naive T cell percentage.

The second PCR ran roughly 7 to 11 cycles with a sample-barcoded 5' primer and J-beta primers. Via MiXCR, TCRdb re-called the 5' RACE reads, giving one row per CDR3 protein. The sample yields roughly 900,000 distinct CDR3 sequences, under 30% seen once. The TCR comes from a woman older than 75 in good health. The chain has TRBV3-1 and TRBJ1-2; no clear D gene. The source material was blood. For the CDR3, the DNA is TGTGCCAGCAGCCAGCACAGAGCTTATGGCTACACCTTC. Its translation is CASSQHRAYGYTF.